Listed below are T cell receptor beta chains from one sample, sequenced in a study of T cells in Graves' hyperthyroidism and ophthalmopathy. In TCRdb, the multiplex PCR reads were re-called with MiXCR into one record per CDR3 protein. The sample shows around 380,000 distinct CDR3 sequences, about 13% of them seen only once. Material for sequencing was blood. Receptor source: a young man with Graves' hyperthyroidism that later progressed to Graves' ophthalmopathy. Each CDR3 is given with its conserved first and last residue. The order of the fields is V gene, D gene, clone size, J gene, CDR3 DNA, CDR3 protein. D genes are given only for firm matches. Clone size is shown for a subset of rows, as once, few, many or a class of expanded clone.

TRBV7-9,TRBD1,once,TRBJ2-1,TGTGCCAGCAGCCCCATCAGGGGGCCTGGCAATGAGCAGTTCTTC,CASSPIRGPGNEQFF
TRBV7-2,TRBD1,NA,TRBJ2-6,TGTGCCAGCAGCTTTCGACAGGGATTCACCTCTGGGGCCAACGTCCTGACTTTC,CASSFRQGFTSGANVLTF
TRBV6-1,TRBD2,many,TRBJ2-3,TGTGCCAGCAGTGAACTAGCGGGGGCCGTTGCAGATACGCAGTATTTT,CASSELAGAVADTQYF
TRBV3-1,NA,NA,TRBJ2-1,TGTGCCAGCAGCCAAGGGACCCACAATGAGCAGTTCTTC,CASSQGTHNEQFF
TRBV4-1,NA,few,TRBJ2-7,TGCGCCAGCAGCCAAGGAGGCGATCACTCCTACGAGCAGTACTTC,CASSQGGDHSYEQYF
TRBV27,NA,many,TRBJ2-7,TGTGCCAGCACCCCTGGGGCCCCCTGTCAGCAGTACTTC,CASTPGAPCQQYF
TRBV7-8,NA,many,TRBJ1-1,TGTGCCAGCAGCTTTAGTCAGGGGCCTAACACTGAAGCTTTCTTT,CASSFSQGPNTEAFF
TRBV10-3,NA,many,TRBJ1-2,TGTGCCATCAGTGAGTCGAGGGAAATGGTCTATGGCTACACCTTC,CAISESREMVYGYTF
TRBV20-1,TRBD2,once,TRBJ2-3,TGCAGTGCGACCGGGACTAGCGGGGTTGATACGCAGTATTTT,CSATGTSGVDTQYF
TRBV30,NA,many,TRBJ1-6,TGTGCCTGGAGTGTAACCACGGATTCACCCCTCCACTTT,CAWSVTTDSPLHF
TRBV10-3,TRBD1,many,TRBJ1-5,TGTGCCATCAGCCGAGAGGTGCAGGGGGACAATCAGCCCCAGCATTTT,CAISREVQGDNQPQHF
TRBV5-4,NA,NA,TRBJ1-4,TGTGCCAGCAGCTTGGAAGGAAAAAATGAAAAACTGTTTTTT,CASSLEGKNEKLFF
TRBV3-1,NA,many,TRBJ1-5,TGTGCCAGCAGCCCCAACGCGGACAATCAGCCCCAGCATTTT,CASSPNADNQPQHF
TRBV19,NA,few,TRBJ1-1,TGTGCCAGTAGTTTCACAGGGATGTGGGAAGCTTTCTTT,CASSFTGMWEAFF
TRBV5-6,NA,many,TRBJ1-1,TGTGCCAGCAGCTTACCTGGGACGGCCTTGAACACTGAAGCTTTCTTT,CASSLPGTALNTEAFF
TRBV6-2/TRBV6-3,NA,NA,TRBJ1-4,TGTGCCGGCAGTAACCCAGGGGTTGCCGAAAAACTGTTTTTT,CAGSNPGVAEKLFF
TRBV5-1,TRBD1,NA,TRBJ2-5,TGCGCCAGCAGCTTGGCTCCGACAGGGGGTGCGGAGACCCAGTACTTC,CASSLAPTGGAETQYF
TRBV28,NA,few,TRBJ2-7,TGTGCCAGCAGTTTGGGCAGCCTAAGCCACGAGCAGTACTTC,CASSLGSLSHEQYF
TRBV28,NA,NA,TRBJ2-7,TGTGCCAGCAGTCCGTCCAAAGATTCCTACGAGCAGTACTTC,CASSPSKDSYEQYF
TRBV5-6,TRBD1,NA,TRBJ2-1,TGTGCCAGCAGACCGGGACAGGGGGTTCCGCGTAATGAGCAGTTCTTC,CASRPGQGVPRNEQFF
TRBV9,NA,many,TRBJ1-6,TGTGCCAGCAGCGGGACAGAAAATTCACCCCTCCACTTT,CASSGTENSPLHF
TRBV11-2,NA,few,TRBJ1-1,TGTGCCAGCAGCGGAAAGGGGACGAACACTGAAGCTTTCTTT,CASSGKGTNTEAFF
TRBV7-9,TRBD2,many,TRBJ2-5,TGTGCCAGCAGCTCGGGACTAGCGGGGGGGCCGTACCAAGAGACCCAGTACTTC,CASSSGLAGGPYQETQYF
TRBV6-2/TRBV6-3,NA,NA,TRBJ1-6,TGTGCCAGCAACCCGAAATCAGGGCATAGGAATTCACCCCTCCACTTT,CASNPKSGHRNSPLHF
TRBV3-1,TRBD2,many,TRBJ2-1,TGTGCCAGCAGCCAGACTAGCGGGGCCTACAATGAGCAGTTCTTC,CASSQTSGAYNEQFF
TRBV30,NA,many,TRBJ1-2,TGTGCCTGGACGCGCCCAGCTAACTATGGCTACACCTTC,CAWTRPANYGYTF
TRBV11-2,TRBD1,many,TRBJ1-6,TGTGCCAGCAGCTCGACAGGGTTAGGGTCGTCATCACCCCCCCACTTT,CASSSTGLGSSSPPHF
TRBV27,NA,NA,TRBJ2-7,TGTGCCAGCAGTTTATCGTCAGGGGCCACATTTTACGAGCAGTACTTC,CASSLSSGATFYEQYF
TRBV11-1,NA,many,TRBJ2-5,TGTGCCAGCAGTAGGGGAGAAGAGACCCAGTACTTC,CASSRGEETQYF
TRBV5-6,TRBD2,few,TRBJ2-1,TGTGCCAGCAGCTTGGCAGCGGGACGCGAGCAGTTCTTC,CASSLAAGREQFF
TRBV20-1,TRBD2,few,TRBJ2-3,TGCAGTGCTAGGACTAGCGGGGAGCATACGCAGTATTTT,CSARTSGEHTQYF
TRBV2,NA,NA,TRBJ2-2,TGTGCCAGCAGTGAGGGGGGAGATGCCGGGGAGCTGTTTTTT,CASSEGGDAGELFF
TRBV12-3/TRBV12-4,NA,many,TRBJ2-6,TGTGCCAGCAGTCAAACACTCGGGACCGGCTCTGGGGCCAACGTCCTGACTTTC,CASSQTLGTGSGANVLTF